This TCR beta chain derives from a study of cytomegalovirus exposure and HLA in healthy donors. A roughly 120-subject validation cohort, separate from the roughly 680-subject first cohort, supplied the donors. General study findings and limits: The study listed approximately 170 cytomegalovirus-associated TCR beta chains.

Remarks on this clone: Its antigen is unknown.

The data were produced by immunoSEQ multiplex PCR, yet TCRdb's version contains in-frame clones alone and is incomplete. The table includes some 130,000 clones, roughly nine tenths detected once. The CDR3 is 17 residues long. Trimming shortened V by 2 bases and J by 4 bases, and 17 bases separated the two germline ends. Germline assignment: CDR1 ENHRY and CDR2 SYGVKD. The sequence came from a man younger than 35 in good health and CMV-seronegative. Material for sequencing was PBMCs. V is TRBV10-3 and J is TRBJ2-2; possible D gene TRBD2, 7 bases. This CDR3 is CAISERRGGHFTGELFF. The DNA of the CDR3 is TGTGCCATCAGTGAGAGGAGGGGGGGACACTTCACCGGGGAGCTGTTTTTT.